These 22 T cell receptor beta chains originate from one sample sequenced in a study of Graves' ophthalmopathy and Graves' hyperthyroidism. RNA transcripts were the template, and TCR beta CDR3 regions were amplified from them. An opening RT-PCR round employed HTBI primers and preceded a second-round multiplex PCR. TCRdb processed the multiplex PCR reads anew with MiXCR; each CDR3 protein has one entry. The table includes 650,000 to 900,000 distinct CDR3 sequences, 35% to 50% detected once. The sequencing input was peripheral blood. The receptors derive from an adult man with Graves' ophthalmopathy.

The sample holds many counts of this clonotype. This chain joins TRBV2 and TRBJ1-6, with 9 bases lining up with TRBD1. Germline assignment: CDR1 SNHLY and CDR2 FYNNEI. The CDR3 has 15 amino acids. The ends lost 6 bases at V and 7 bases at J; junction bases unmatched: 7. CDR3 DNA sequence: TGTGCCAGCAGGGCTCGGGACAGGGAAAATTCACCCCTCCACTTT. This translates into CASRARDRENSPLHF.

This clonotype was seen more than once but under ten times. Compared with germline, one end of the junction differs, possibly owing to a read error. DNA of the CDR3: TGTGCCAGCAGTTCGGGACAGCAGAACACTGAAGCTTTCTTT. Amino acid sequence: CASSSGQQNTEAFF. V gene TRBV10-3 combines with J gene TRBJ1-1; 7 positions match TRBD1. The CDR3 covers 14 residues. Germline V CDR1 and CDR2: ENHRY, SYGVKD.

This clonotype was counted ten times or more. The chain carries TRBV20-1 and TRBJ1-2; tentative D call: TRBD1 (5 bases). The germline gives CDR1 DFQATT, CDR2 SNEGSKA (reference sequence). This CDR3 is built from 14 residues. The V and J ends lost 0 bases and 2 bases respectively, with 10 bases between them. CDR3: CSARDTRANYGYTF. CDR3 bases: TGCAGTGCTAGAGACACCAGGGCAAACTATGGCTACACCTTC.

This clonotype has only a few counts. The CDR3 region has the DNA TGCAGTGCTAGAGGTGGGGAGTACTTC. Translated, it gives CSARGGEYF. The rearrangement uses TRBV20-1 and TRBJ2-7; D unresolved. Trimming removed 1 base from V and 11 bases from J, with 6 bases in between. The CDR3 has 9 amino acids. Germline assignment: CDR1 DFQATT and CDR2 SNEGSKA (reference sequence).

Worth noting for this clonotype: Compared with germline, one end of the junction differs, possibly owing to a read error. The chain uses TRBV10-3 and TRBJ1-6; D might be TRBD1 (6 bases). This CDR3 comprises 15 residues. From germline, CDR1 is ENHRY and CDR2 SYGVKD. The CDR3 reads CASSDFGGQNSPLHF. The CDR3, as DNA: TGTGCCAGCAGTGACTTTGGGGGGCAGAATTCACCCCTCCACTTT.

This clonotype was observed many times. The chain employs TRBV5-4 and TRBJ1-1; TRBD1 agrees at 8 bases. This CDR3 region has 15 residues. Trimming removed 4 bases from V and 5 bases from J; junction bases left unmatched: 10. Germline V gives CDR1 SGHNT, CDR2 YYREEE (reference sequence). Here the CDR3 DNA reads TGTGCCAGCAGCCCGGACAGGGCCCGGGGTACTGAAGCTTTCTTT. Translated: CASSPDRARGTEAFF.

This clonotype showed up many times. This chain uses TRBV5-8 with TRBJ2-5; 9 bases match TRBD1. Germline V gene sequence: CDR1 SGHTS, CDR2 YDEGEE. CDR3 length equals 15 residues. V lost 4 bases, J lost 2 bases, and 6 bases stayed unmatched. The CDR3: CASSLDRGRQETQYF. CDR3 nucleotide sequence: TGTGCCAGCAGCCTGGACAGGGGACGGCAAGAGACCCAGTACTTC.

This clonotype has a handful of counts. The V call is TRBV7-9, the J call TRBJ1-3; D not certain. Germline CDR1 and CDR2: SEHNR and FQNEAQ (reference sequence). Trimming stripped 4 bases from V and 2 bases from J, with 9 bases between. The CDR3 loop spans 14 amino acids. CDR3 DNA sequence: TGTGCCAGCAGCTCTTCCTCTGCTGGAAACACCATATATTTT. This sequence encodes CASSSSSAGNTIYF.

This clonotype showed up just a few times. The chain recombines TRBV5-1 with TRBJ2-7; perhaps D is TRBD1 or TRBD2 (6 bases each). The germline gives CDR1 SGHRS, CDR2 YFSETQ. Trimming removed 4 bases at V and 3 bases at J, with 23 bases between. The CDR3 totals 17 residues. The CDR3 DNA reads TGCGCCAGCAGCAAAACGAGGGGGGTTGATCTCAACTACGAGCAGTACTTC. It is translated as CASSKTRGVDLNYEQYF.

This clonotype was counted only a few times. The gene calls are TRBV9 and TRBJ1-5; tentative D call: TRBD1 (6 bases). This CDR3 has 16 amino acids. The V and J ends lost 4 bases and 5 bases respectively, with 19 bases between them. Germline loops: CDR1 SGDLS, CDR2 YYNGEE. In DNA, the CDR3 is TGTGCCAGCAGCTCGAGCGACGTGGGGGGCCATCAGCCCCAGCATTTT. Residues: CASSSSDVGGHQPQHF.

The chain joins TRBV2 to TRBJ1-2; D is unresolved. Per germline, CDR1 SNHLY and CDR2 FYNNEI. V dropped 6 bases and J dropped 0 bases, with 14 bases sitting between them. The length of the CDR3 is 15 residues. The CDR3 DNA reads TGTGCCAGCAGCCCAGTAAGGCCCACTAACTATGGCTACACCTTC. This gives the protein CASSPVRPTNYGYTF.

This clonotype appeared many times. The chain uses TRBV10-1 and TRBJ2-5, with TRBD2 identical over 8 bases. V shed 2 bases, J shed 2 bases, and the junction held 1 base outside the gene matches. CDR1 is WNHNN and CDR2 is SYGVQD in the germline V gene (reference sequence). The length of the CDR3 is 14 residues. Here the CDR3 reads CASSEGGRQETQYF. CDR3 bases: TGCGCCAGCAGTGAGGGCGGGAGGCAAGAGACCCAGTACTTC.

This clonotype has a count of ten or more. The CDR3: CSVQPGNTEAFF. The CDR3 DNA is TGCAGCGTTCAACCAGGGAACACTGAAGCTTTCTTT. This rearrangement joins TRBV29-1 to TRBJ1-1, with D uncertain. Looked up from germline, CDR1 is SQVTM and CDR2 is ANQGSEA. Trimming stripped 5 bases from V and 1 base from J, with 8 bases between. This CDR3 comprises 12 residues.

This clonotype was observed many times. The V call is TRBV10-2, the J call TRBJ2-7; 8 bases agree with TRBD2. Germline CDR1 is WSHSY and CDR2 is SAAADI. CDR3 length: 14 residues. V lost 8 bases, J lost 4 bases, and 10 bases stayed unmatched. The CDR3 is CASQLLAEPYEQYF. The CDR3 DNA sequence: TGCGCCAGCCAGCTACTAGCGGAGCCTTACGAGCAGTACTTC.

At least ten counts were recorded for this clonotype. The chain carries TRBV29-1 and TRBJ2-5; weak D call: TRBD2 (6 bases). V dropped 1 base and J dropped 4 bases, with 16 bases sitting between them. Germline V lookup: CDR1 SQVTM, CDR2 ANQGSEA. This CDR3 region has 15 residues. In nucleotides, the CDR3 is TGCAGCGTTGAAGTATTGGCGGGCGGGGCAGAGACCCAGTACTTC. Protein sequence: CSVEVLAGGAETQYF.

The chain is built from TRBV25-1 and TRBJ1-2; 8 positions agree with TRBD1. CDR3 length: 15 amino acids. Germline-derived CDR1 and CDR2 are MGHDK and SYGVNS. Germline trimming cut 6 bases from V and 8 bases from J; bases unmatched to any gene: 14. The CDR3 reads CASRLSWTGRFGYTF. In nucleotides, the CDR3 is TGTGCCAGCAGACTATCCTGGACAGGGCGCTTCGGCTACACCTTC.

This clonotype was seen many times. V usage is TRBV7-6 and J usage is TRBJ2-7, with TRBD2 as a possible D gene (6 bases). Trimming cost V 1 base and J 2 bases, with 12 bases left between them. The CDR3 spans 15 residues. Germline V gene lookup returns CDR1 SGHVS and CDR2 FNYEAQ. The CDR3 is CASSLEGGEPYEQYF. The CDR3 region has the DNA TGTGCCAGCAGCTTAGAGGGCGGGGAGCCCTACGAGCAGTACTTC.

In DNA form, the CDR3 reads TGCAGCGCTGGGACAGGGGGCTACCCCGAGCAGTACTTC. Translated: CSAGTGGYPEQYF. The gene calls are TRBV29-1 and TRBJ2-7; 12 bases are a match to TRBD1. This CDR3 spans 13 amino acids. V shed 7 bases, J shed 6 bases, and the junction held 7 bases outside the gene matches. Per germline, CDR1 SQVTM and CDR2 ANQGSEA.

The chain carries TRBV15 and TRBJ1-2; D not resolved. Trimming cost V 0 bases and J 8 bases, with 7 bases left between them. Germline-derived CDR1 and CDR2 are LNHNV and YYDKDF (reference sequence). This CDR3 spans 12 amino acids. The CDR3 sequence is CATSREDHGYTF. The CDR3 DNA reads TGTGCCACCAGCAGAGAGGACCACGGCTACACCTTC.

This chain links TRBV19 with TRBJ1-1; the D gene is possibly TRBD1 (5 bases). The CDR3 extends over 14 amino acids. From germline, CDR1 is LNHDA and CDR2 SQIVND (reference sequence). V was clipped by 11 bases and J by 4 bases, with 20 bases between them. The CDR3 nucleotides are TGTGCCTGGAGTCCCGCGGCGGGGGGCACTGAAGCTTTCTTT. The encoded protein is CAWSPAAGGTEAFF.

The J gene is TRBJ1-6, the V gene TRBV9; TRBD1 aligns across 9 bases. In germline, CDR1 is SGDLS, CDR2 YYNGEE. Germline trimming cut 5 bases from V and 10 bases from J; bases unmatched to any gene: 13. The CDR3 extends over 16 amino acids. CDR3 DNA sequence: TGTGCCAGCAGTGCCTCAACAGGGGGCTCGGGGTCACCCCTCCACTTT. This translates into CASSASTGGSGSPLHF. Filled out from reference TRBV9 and TRBJ1-6, the complete variable domain reads DSGVTQTPKHLITATGQRVTLRCSPRSGDLSVYWYQQSLDQGLQFLIQYYNGEERAKGNILERFSAQQFPDLHSELNLSSLELGDSALYFCASSASTGGSGSPLHFGNGTRLTVT.

This chain links TRBV29-1 with TRBJ2-2, with TRBD2 as a possible D gene (8 bases). V lost 6 bases, J lost 5 bases, and 22 bases lay in between. Germline V lookup: CDR1 SQVTM, CDR2 ANQGSEA. This CDR3 has 16 residues. The CDR3 protein is CSVKRQGGGTTGELFF. CDR3 in DNA: TGCAGCGTGAAACGACAGGGCGGGGGGACTACCGGGGAGCTGTTTTTT.